These T cell receptor beta chains were read from a single sample in a study of cytomegalovirus exposure and HLA in healthy donors. The data were produced by immunoSEQ multiplex PCR, yet TCRdb's version contains in-frame clones alone and is incomplete. The table includes about 160,000 clones, approximately 76% detected once. The sequenced material came from PBMCs. The receptors were gathered from a man between 60 and 70 years old in good health and CMV-seronegative. CDR3s leave out the opening cysteine and the closing phenylalanine or tryptophan.

v_call,j_call,cdr3_aa
TRBV2,TRBJ1-1,ASSEERNTEAF
TRBV7-8,TRBJ2-5,ASSLSREEAQY
TRBV7-2,TRBJ2-7,ASRPSGWYEQY
TRBV7-8,TRBJ1-2,ASSLGTGGRFNYGYT
TRBV7-9,TRBJ1-2,SSSLAGTGGHGYT
TRBV10-3,TRBJ2-5,AIAPGVAGVVETQY
TRBV18,TRBJ1-2,ASSPGQGGYGYT
TRBV11-3,TRBJ1-5,ASSLVPDIFSQPQH
TRBV7-6,TRBJ2-3,ASSLGSTSGGRDTQY
TRBV28,TRBJ2-7,ASSVTGLEQY
TRBV11-2,TRBJ2-7,ASSYGQGAYEQY
TRBV6-5,TRBJ2-1,ASSQTRGEQF
TRBV5-4,TRBJ2-7,ASSRGGGAYEQY
TRBV6-1,TRBJ1-3,ASSARLISGNTIY
TRBV7-2,TRBJ1-5,ASRGQLNSNQPQH
TRBV7-6,TRBJ1-1,ASSSQENTEAF
TRBV4-2,TRBJ1-3,ASSQEQTGGTGNTIY
TRBV11-2,TRBJ1-5,ASSEQGQGPQH
TRBV7-8,TRBJ2-4,ASSLPRGAGGALAKNIQY
TRBV30,TRBJ1-2,AWSVGTDNGYT
TRBV7-2,TRBJ1-4,ASSLRGAREEKLF
TRBV4-3,TRBJ2-3,ASSQEGLAGRPQY
TRBV19,TRBJ2-5,ASSLRTGGVETQY